Listed here are 13 T cell receptor beta chains from one sample, sequenced in a study of metastatic and nonmetastatic thyroid tumors. MiXCR re-clonotyped the PCR reads for TCRdb. Of around 19,000 clones listed, 15% to 19% were seen once; the top ten hold about 40%. None of the patients had undergone any treatment ahead of thyroid surgery. The material sequenced was blood. The receptors here all came from a female donor with papillary thyroid cancer or a benign thyroid nodule (not recorded which). Some clones in this sample may be carry-over from other donors' samples.

Ten or more counts support this clone. The chain recombines TRBV27 with TRBJ2-7; tentative D call: TRBD2 (5 bases). V was cut by 4 bases and J by 5 bases, with 15 bases left in between. The CDR3 has 14 amino acids. Per the germline V gene, CDR1 is MNHEY and CDR2 is SMNVEV (reference sequence). DNA for the CDR3: TGTGCCAGCAGTTCCCCTAGCTTTATCCACGAGCAGTACTTC. This codes for CASSSPSFIHEQYF.

The chain carries TRBV30 and TRBJ2-2; 8 bases match TRBD2. This CDR3 region has 15 residues. Germline V gives CDR1 GTSNPN, CDR2 SVGIG (reference sequence). J lost 4 bases, V lost 8 bases, and 12 bases had no gene match. This chain's CDR3 is CARGSWTSITGELFF. CDR3 DNA sequence: TGTGCCCGCGGAAGCTGGACTAGCATCACCGGGGAGCTGTTTTTT.

This clone occurred many times. This chain links TRBV27 with TRBJ2-7; D gene unclear. Trimming pared 2 bases from V and 0 bases from J, leaving 5 bases between. Germline lookup yields CDR1 MNHEY and CDR2 SMNVEV (reference sequence). CDR3 length: 13 residues. The CDR3 loop reads CASSLDLSYEQYF. DNA of the CDR3: TGTGCCAGCAGTTTAGATCTCTCCTACGAGCAGTACTTC.

This clone was detected only a few times. The rearrangement uses TRBV12-5 and TRBJ2-7; 12 nucleotides line up with TRBD2. The CDR3 extends over 15 amino acids. V shed 1 base, J shed 4 bases, and the junction held 2 bases outside the gene matches. The germline gives CDR1 LGHNT, CDR2 FRNRAP. CDR3: CASGLGLAGVYEQYF. The DNA of the CDR3 is TGTGCTAGTGGTTTGGGACTAGCGGGAGTTTACGAGCAGTACTTC.

There are many counts of this clone. The genes are TRBV19 and TRBJ2-1, with TRBD2 matching 13 bases. V trimming: 0 bases; J trimming: 5 bases; junction bases outside the gene matches: 4. CDR1 and CDR2 (germline): LNHDA, SQIVND (reference sequence). The CDR3 spans 17 residues. The DNA for the CDR3 is TGTGCCAGTAGTATAGACTGGACTAGCGGGGGAGACAATGAGCAGTTCTTC. Protein: CASSIDWTSGGDNEQFF.

This clone appeared many times. The chain recombines TRBV20-1 with TRBJ2-1; the D gene is possibly TRBD2 (6 bases). CDR1 is DFQATT and CDR2 is SNEGSKA in the germline V gene (reference sequence). Between the trimmed V and J ends, which lost 6 bases and 9 bases, there was a span of 21 bases. This CDR3 has 14 amino acids. The CDR3, as DNA: TGCAGTGCCCCCGCTGGGGGGTGGGCCATTGAGCAGTTCTTC. It codes for CSAPAGGWAIEQFF.

This clone was recorded at least ten times. This chain connects TRBV11-1 to TRBJ2-1, with 11 bases matching TRBD2. V trimming: 1 base; J trimming: 8 bases; junction bases outside the gene matches: 4. The CDR3 consists of 15 residues. Germline loops: CDR1 SGHAT, CDR2 FQDESV (reference sequence). The CDR3 loop is CASSLVTSGSDEQFF. Here the CDR3 DNA reads TGTGCCAGCAGCTTAGTTACTAGCGGGAGCGATGAGCAGTTCTTC.

Only one count was recorded for this clone. CDR3 protein: CASSLEGYEQFF. In nucleotides, the CDR3 is TGCGCCAGCAGCTTGGAGGGCTATGAGCAGTTCTTC. The rearrangement uses TRBV5-1 and TRBJ2-1; D is uncertain. With 0 bases removed from V and 8 bases from J, the gap between germline ends came to 6 bases. This CDR3 has 12 residues. Germline V gene data show CDR1 as SGHRS and CDR2 as YFSETQ. Drawing the rest from reference TRBV5-1 and TRBJ2-1, the complete variable domain is KAGVTQTPRYLIKTRGQQVTLSCSPISGHRSVSWYQQTPGQGLQFLFEYFSETQRNKGNFPGRFSGRQFSNSRSEMNVSTLELGDSALYLCASSLEGYEQFFGPGTRLTVL.

The count of this clone is one. This chain uses TRBV7-2 with TRBJ1-3; D is undetermined. This CDR3 contains 16 residues. V lost 0 bases and J 0 bases, leaving 9 bases between the germline ends. Germline CDR1 SGHTA, CDR2 FQGNSA. This chain's CDR3 is CASSLAGLFSGNTIYF. The DNA of the CDR3 is TGTGCCAGCAGCTTAGCTGGACTCTTCTCTGGAAACACCATATATTTT. Full variable domain (rest looked up from reference TRBV7-2 and TRBJ1-3): GAGVSQSPSNKVTEKGKDVELRCDPISGHTALYWYRQSLGQGLEFLIYFQGNSAPDKSGLPSDRFSAERTGGSVSTLTIQRTQQEDSAVYLCASSLAGLFSGNTIYFGEGSWLTVV.

This clone has at least ten counts. V gene TRBV3-1 combines with J gene TRBJ2-7; TRBD2 matches 8 bases. V lost 0 bases and J lost 6; bases outside the gene matches: 10. The germline CDR1 and CDR2 sequences are LGHDT and YNNKEL (reference sequence). The CDR3 loop spans 16 amino acids. The CDR3 spells CASSQDQGAGASEQYF. The CDR3 region has the DNA TGTGCCAGCAGCCAAGATCAAGGAGCGGGAGCTTCCGAGCAGTACTTC.

This clone was recorded many times. The gene calls are TRBV5-4 and TRBJ1-3, with D maybe TRBD1 (5 bases). CDR1 and CDR2 (germline): SGHNT, YYREEE (reference sequence). This CDR3 has 18 amino acids. With 0 bases removed from V and 0 bases from J, the gap between germline ends came to 16 bases. CDR3 loop: CASSLGGGALYSGNTIYF. CDR3 in DNA: TGTGCCAGCAGCTTGGGCGGGGGAGCGCTATACTCTGGAAACACCATATATTTT.

This clone was seen repeatedly, ten times or more. The V gene is TRBV7-8, the J gene TRBJ2-3; D is unclear. Deletions cut 5 bases from V and 2 bases from J, with 14 bases between. The CDR3 has 15 amino acids. The germline gives CDR1 SGHVS, CDR2 FQNEAQ. The CDR3 region has the DNA TGTGCCAGCAGCGAGAACTTCCCCCTCACAGATACGCAGTATTTT. Translating gives CASSENFPLTDTQYF.

The chain links TRBV20-1 to TRBJ2-1; D unresolved. From germline, CDR1 is DFQATT and CDR2 SNEGSKA (reference sequence). This CDR3 is built from 13 residues. The ends were cut back, 4 bases at V and 0 bases at J, with 7 bases in the middle. The CDR3 here is CSAIGRSYNEQFF. The CDR3 DNA follows: TGCAGTGCTATAGGGCGCTCCTACAATGAGCAGTTCTTC.